A selection of T cell receptor beta chains follows, all from one sample in a study of blood T cell repertoires in COVID-19. Sequencing used immunoSEQ multiplex PCR; TCRdb keeps in-frame clones, though not all of them. The repertoire includes 95,000 to 150,000 clones, around 89% of them detected once, and 3.8% sits in the top ten. Sequencing was performed on peripheral blood. The receptors come from a woman in her sixties or seventies with COVID-19, enrolled during active disease. Each CDR3 is given with its conserved first and last residue. Fields, in order: clone size, CDR3 length, V gene, J gene, D gene, CDR3 DNA, CDR3 protein. D genes are given only for firm matches. The size of a clone is reported for some rows only, either as once, few or many, or as a class for expanded clones.

clone_size: NA
cdr3_length: 16
v_call: TRBV15
j_call: TRBJ2-7
d_call: TRBD1
cdr3_nt: TGTGCCACCAGCGAACACCCGCCGGGGACAGGGAACGAGCAGTACTTC
cdr3_aa: CATSEHPPGTGNEQYF

clone_size: few
cdr3_length: 13
v_call: TRBV18
j_call: TRBJ2-7
d_call: NA
cdr3_nt: TGTGCCAGCTCACCAAGCAGGGTCTACGAGCAGTACTTC
cdr3_aa: CASSPSRVYEQYF

clone_size: NA
cdr3_length: 16
v_call: TRBV21-1
j_call: TRBJ2-7
d_call: NA
cdr3_nt: TGTGCCAGCAGCAAAAAAGACAGGCGTAGCTCCTACGAGCAGTACTTC
cdr3_aa: CASSKKDRRSSYEQYF

clone_size: NA
cdr3_length: 15
v_call: TRBV7-2
j_call: TRBJ1-1
d_call: TRBD1
cdr3_nt: TGTGCCAGCAGCCAGGGACAGGGGGCGAACACTGAAGCTTTCTTT
cdr3_aa: CASSQGQGANTEAFF

clone_size: NA
cdr3_length: 15
v_call: TRBV4-3
j_call: TRBJ2-1
d_call: TRBD1
cdr3_nt: TGCGCCAGCAGCCTACAGACAGGGCGCCACAATGAGCAGTTCTTC
cdr3_aa: CASSLQTGRHNEQFF

clone_size: NA
cdr3_length: 15
v_call: TRBV7-8
j_call: TRBJ2-1
d_call: TRBD2
cdr3_nt: TGTGCCAGCAGCACGGGACTAGCCTCGCACAATGAGCAGTTCTTC
cdr3_aa: CASSTGLASHNEQFF

clone_size: NA
cdr3_length: 14
v_call: TRBV15
j_call: TRBJ1-6
d_call: NA
cdr3_nt: TGTGCCACCAGCAGAGATCGAGGGGGTTCACCCCTCCACTTT
cdr3_aa: CATSRDRGGSPLHF

clone_size: NA
cdr3_length: 15
v_call: TRBV28
j_call: TRBJ1-5
d_call: TRBD1
cdr3_nt: TGTGCCAGCAGTTCCGGGACAGGGGGCTTTCAGCCCCAGCATTTT
cdr3_aa: CASSSGTGGFQPQHF

clone_size: NA
cdr3_length: 15
v_call: TRBV18
j_call: TRBJ2-1
d_call: TRBD2
cdr3_nt: TGTGCCAGCTCTATCGCGGGGGGGCCCGACAATGAGCAGTTCTTC
cdr3_aa: CASSIAGGPDNEQFF

clone_size: NA
cdr3_length: 17
v_call: TRBV11-2
j_call: TRBJ2-7
d_call: TRBD1
cdr3_nt: TGTGCCAGCAGCTTAAGAGGTCAGGGGGCAGGTTTCTACGAGCAGTACTTC
cdr3_aa: CASSLRGQGAGFYEQYF

clone_size: few
cdr3_length: 15
v_call: TRBV19
j_call: TRBJ1-1
d_call: NA
cdr3_nt: TGTGCCAGTAGTCGAGACAATGGTCCGAACACTGAAGCTTTCTTT
cdr3_aa: CASSRDNGPNTEAFF

clone_size: NA
cdr3_length: 14
v_call: TRBV4-1
j_call: TRBJ2-2
d_call: NA
cdr3_nt: TGCGCCAGCAGCCAGGGCCCGGTTACCGGGGAGCTGTTTTTT
cdr3_aa: CASSQGPVTGELFF

clone_size: once
cdr3_length: 13
v_call: TRBV5-1
j_call: TRBJ1-2
d_call: NA
cdr3_nt: TGCGCCAGCAGCTTACAGGGTGGGGATGGCTACACCTTC
cdr3_aa: CASSLQGGDGYTF

clone_size: NA
cdr3_length: 14
v_call: TRBV27
j_call: TRBJ1-5
d_call: TRBD1
cdr3_nt: TGTGCCAGCAGTTTGGGGACAGGTGGTCAGCCCCAGCATTTT
cdr3_aa: CASSLGTGGQPQHF

clone_size: NA
cdr3_length: 15
v_call: TRBV5-8
j_call: TRBJ2-2
d_call: NA
cdr3_nt: TGTGCCAGCAGCTTGGCCCATAGAGCCACCGGGGAGCTGTTTTTT
cdr3_aa: CASSLAHRATGELFF

clone_size: NA
cdr3_length: 13
v_call: TRBV7-3
j_call: TRBJ1-5
d_call: NA
cdr3_nt: TGTGCCAGCAGCTTAGAGTCAAATCAGCCCCAGCATTTT
cdr3_aa: CASSLESNQPQHF

clone_size: few
cdr3_length: 13
v_call: TRBV7-9
j_call: TRBJ1-2
d_call: NA
cdr3_nt: TGTGCCAGCAGCCCGGTGTCCCGGGGTGGCTACACCTTC
cdr3_aa: CASSPVSRGGYTF

clone_size: NA
cdr3_length: 12
v_call: TRBV2
j_call: TRBJ1-2
d_call: NA
cdr3_nt: TGTGCCAGCAGTTTACAGACGTATGGCTACACCTTC
cdr3_aa: CASSLQTYGYTF

clone_size: NA
cdr3_length: 15
v_call: TRBV7-9
j_call: TRBJ2-7
d_call: TRBD1
cdr3_nt: TGTGCCAGCAGCCCAAAAGGACAGGGGGTATACGAGCAGTACTTC
cdr3_aa: CASSPKGQGVYEQYF

clone_size: NA
cdr3_length: 14
v_call: TRBV6-5
j_call: TRBJ1-4
d_call: TRBD1
cdr3_nt: TGTGCCAGCAGGGGGACAGGAGGGAATGAAAAACTGTTTTTT
cdr3_aa: CASRGTGGNEKLFF

clone_size: NA
cdr3_length: 13
v_call: TRBV9
j_call: TRBJ1-1
d_call: TRBD1
cdr3_nt: TGTGCCAGCGGAAAGGACAGGGACACTGAAGCTTTCTTT
cdr3_aa: CASGKDRDTEAFF

clone_size: NA
cdr3_length: 14
v_call: TRBV18
j_call: TRBJ2-5
d_call: NA
cdr3_nt: TGTGCCAGCTCACCATCAGGGGCGCAAGAGACCCAGTACTTC
cdr3_aa: CASSPSGAQETQYF

clone_size: NA
cdr3_length: 14
v_call: TRBV7-9
j_call: TRBJ1-4
d_call: TRBD1
cdr3_nt: TGTGCCAGCTTCCGGACAGGGCATAATGAAAAACTGTTTTTT
cdr3_aa: CASFRTGHNEKLFF

clone_size: NA
cdr3_length: 16
v_call: TRBV10-3
j_call: TRBJ1-2
d_call: NA
cdr3_nt: TGTGCCATCAGTGGCCTCACGTGGGGGGAGAGCTATGGCTACACCTTC
cdr3_aa: CAISGLTWGESYGYTF

clone_size: NA
cdr3_length: 16
v_call: TRBV5-1
j_call: TRBJ1-1
d_call: NA
cdr3_nt: TGCGCCAGCAGTTTAAGCCTAGGACAGATGAACACTGAAGCTTTCTTT
cdr3_aa: CASSLSLGQMNTEAFF

clone_size: NA
cdr3_length: 15
v_call: TRBV28
j_call: TRBJ2-2
d_call: NA
cdr3_nt: TGTGCCAGCAGAGGGCCCGGTAGGGGAACCGGGGAGCTGTTTTTT
cdr3_aa: CASRGPGRGTGELFF

clone_size: NA
cdr3_length: 12
v_call: TRBV6-6
j_call: TRBJ2-7
d_call: TRBD2
cdr3_nt: TGTGCCAGCAGTTACATAGCGGGCGAGCAGTACTTC
cdr3_aa: CASSYIAGEQYF